This T cell receptor (beta chain) was captured by sequencing in a study of identical twins. Germline CDR1 reads SNHLY; CDR2 reads FYNNEI. V gave up 0 bases and J gave up 3 bases, with 12 bases separating them. The CDR3 consists of 16 residues. TCRdb called the 5' RACE reads again in MiXCR, with one record for every CDR3 protein. This sample has 200,000 to 250,000 distinct CDR3 sequences, with roughly 7.5% found just once. This clonotype was counted at least ten times. The same specimen was also included in a second study, on yellow fever vaccine responses in identical twins.

The chain uses TRBV2 and TRBJ2-1, with D tentatively TRBD1 or TRBD2 (6 bases each). The receptor comes from a woman between 18 and 29 years old in good health. The sample consisted of memory (CD45RO+) T cells sorted from blood. CDR3 amino acids: CASSEAGRGLYNEQFF. The CDR3 nucleotides are TGTGCCAGCAGTGAAGCGGGACGGGGGCTCTACAATGAGCAGTTCTTC.